Listed below are T cell receptor beta chains from one sample, sequenced in a study of OX40 agonist ivuxolimab in advanced cancers. Sequenced by immunoSEQ multiplex PCR; TCRdb stores in-frame clones only, minus some. The sample includes around 84,000 clones, less than 95% of them seen just once. The specimen was CD4+ or CD8+ T cells sorted from blood, collected in a trial of the OX40 agonist ivuxolimab. These receptors were taken from an adult with an advanced solid tumor such as melanoma, head and neck, liver or kidney cancer. Both conserved end residues are part of each CDR3. D genes are given only for firm matches. Clone sizes are given selectively: once, few, many, or a class where the clone is expanded.

j_gene: TRBJ2-1; v_gene: TRBV11-2; len: 15; d_gene: -; abundance: -; CDR3nt: TGTGCCAGCAGCTTAGTTAGCGGACTCTACAATGAGCAGTTCTTC; CDR3aa: CASSLVSGLYNEQFF
j_gene: TRBJ2-3; v_gene: TRBV6-1; len: 15; d_gene: -; abundance: -; CDR3nt: TGTGCCAGCAGTGAAGAGACGGCTAACCCAGATACGCAGTATTTT; CDR3aa: CASSEETANPDTQYF
j_gene: TRBJ1-1; v_gene: TRBV4-1; len: 10; d_gene: -; abundance: large; CDR3nt: TGCGCCAGCAGCGGCACTGAAGCTTTCTTT; CDR3aa: CASSGTEAFF
j_gene: TRBJ2-1; v_gene: TRBV9; len: 16; d_gene: TRBD2; abundance: -; CDR3nt: TGTGCCAGCAGCGTAGGCGGGGGGTCCTCCTACAATGAGCAGTTCTTC; CDR3aa: CASSVGGGSSYNEQFF
j_gene: TRBJ1-4; v_gene: TRBV4-1; len: 14; d_gene: TRBD1; abundance: -; CDR3nt: TGCGCCAGCAGCCAAGAATCCGGGACAGTGATACTGTTTTTT; CDR3aa: CASSQESGTVILFF
j_gene: TRBJ2-3; v_gene: TRBV7-9; len: 16; d_gene: -; abundance: -; CDR3nt: TGTGCCAGCAGCTTAGGTGGGGCGGAGGGCACAGATACGCAGTATTTT; CDR3aa: CASSLGGAEGTDTQYF
j_gene: TRBJ1-2; v_gene: TRBV5-6; len: 16; d_gene: TRBD1; abundance: -; CDR3nt: TGTGCCAGCAGCTTGAGGCCGGGACAGGGTTACTATGGCTACACCTTC; CDR3aa: CASSLRPGQGYYGYTF
j_gene: TRBJ1-5; v_gene: TRBV27; len: 13; d_gene: -; abundance: -; CDR3nt: TGTGCCAGCAGTTTTATGACAGTAGGGCCCCAGCATTTT; CDR3aa: CASSFMTVGPQHF
j_gene: TRBJ1-2; v_gene: TRBV14; len: 15; d_gene: TRBD1; abundance: -; CDR3nt: TGTGCCAGCAGCCTACGGACAGGCTTCGGGTATGGCTACACCTTC; CDR3aa: CASSLRTGFGYGYTF
j_gene: TRBJ1-4; v_gene: TRBV7-9; len: 15; d_gene: -; abundance: once; CDR3nt: TGTGCCAGCAGCGATACAGGGCCAACTAATGAAAAACTGTTTTTT; CDR3aa: CASSDTGPTNEKLFF
j_gene: TRBJ2-3; v_gene: TRBV5-1; len: 14; d_gene: -; abundance: -; CDR3nt: TGCGCCAGCAGCTCCCTAGGCCACACAGATACGCAGTATTTT; CDR3aa: CASSSLGHTDTQYF
j_gene: TRBJ2-1; v_gene: TRBV7-3; len: 16; d_gene: TRBD2; abundance: -; CDR3nt: TGTGCCAGCAGCGCCCGACTAGCGGGGAGGTACAATGAGCAGTTCTTC; CDR3aa: CASSARLAGRYNEQFF
j_gene: TRBJ2-5; v_gene: TRBV14; len: 12; d_gene: -; abundance: -; CDR3nt: TGTGCCAGCAGCCAAGATTGGCGGGGCCAGTACTTC; CDR3aa: CASSQDWRGQYF
j_gene: TRBJ2-1; v_gene: TRBV9; len: 15; d_gene: TRBD2; abundance: -; CDR3nt: TGTGCCAGCAGTTTAAGCGGGGGGGCCCACAATGAGCAGTTCTTC; CDR3aa: CASSLSGGAHNEQFF